These 27 T cell receptor beta chains came from one sample sequenced in a study of cytomegalovirus exposure and HLA in healthy donors. In the PCR, 60 Vbeta and 13 Jbeta primers were used. Sequenced by immunoSEQ multiplex PCR; TCRdb stores in-frame clones only, minus some. The sample includes about 190,000 clones, around 82% of them seen just once. Sequenced material: PBMCs. Every receptor here comes from a man younger than 35 in good health and CMV-seronegative.

About this clone itself: Because the CDR3 is missing its conserved closing phenylalanine or tryptophan, this is likely a read error. The CDR3 protein is CASSLVQGNRSPLHL. The CDR3, as DNA: TGTGCCAGCAGCTTGGTTCAGGGGAATCGTTCACCCCTCCACCTT. The gene calls are TRBV5-5 and TRBJ1-6, with a tentative D call TRBD1 (6 bases). The V gene lost 0 bases and the J gene lost 9 bases, with 13 bases spanning the gap. Germline V lookup: CDR1 SGHKS, CDR2 YYEKEE (reference sequence). The CDR3 is 15 amino acids.

The chain couples TRBV7-2 to TRBJ1-1, with D uncertain. With 5 bases removed from V and 7 bases from J, the gap between germline ends came to 29 bases. The CDR3 is made up of 18 amino acids. Germline V CDR1 and CDR2: SGHTA, FQGNSA. Written as DNA, the CDR3 is TGTGCCAGCAGCCCTGTCGTTTTTGTTAGGACTCTGGGTTATGAAGCTTTCTTT. This codes for CASSPVVFVRTLGYEAFF.

V usage is TRBV9 and J usage is TRBJ2-3; no reliable D call. The CDR3 has 13 amino acids. Germline lookup yields CDR1 SGDLS and CDR2 YYNGEE. Trimming shortened V by 0 bases and J by 5 bases, and 7 bases separated the two germline ends. CDR3 amino acids: CASSVEAEDTQYF. For the CDR3, the DNA is TGTGCCAGCAGCGTAGAGGCGGAAGATACGCAGTATTTT.

The chain combines TRBV28 with TRBJ1-2; the D gene is possibly TRBD1 (5 bases). The CDR3 runs to 12 residues. CDR1 is MDHEN and CDR2 is SYDVKM in the germline V gene. Trimming cost V 8 bases and J 2 bases, with 9 bases left between them. As DNA, the CDR3 is TGTGCCAGCTCTCAGGGAAACTATGGCTACACCTTC. Translated, it gives CASSQGNYGYTF.

The rearrangement links TRBV28 to TRBJ2-5; 8 bases fit TRBD2. The CDR3 contains 14 residues. The V segment lost 5 bases and the J segment 5 bases; nucleotides outside the gene matches: 7. Germline values: CDR1 MDHEN, CDR2 SYDVKM. The CDR3 nucleotides read TGTGCCAGCAGTCCTCTTAGCGGGACTGAGACCCAGTACTTC. Translating gives CASSPLSGTETQYF. Filled out from reference TRBV28 and TRBJ2-5, the complete variable domain reads DVKVTQSSRYLVKRTGEKVFLECVQDMDHENMFWYRQDPGLGLRLIYFSYDVKMKEKGDIPEGYSVSREKKERFSLILESASTNQTSMYLCASSPLSGTETQYFGPGTRLLVL.

The chain combines TRBV5-1 with TRBJ2-1, with TRBD1 matching over 9 bases. CDR3 length: 16 amino acids. Germline CDR1 and CDR2: SGHRS and YFSETQ. Unmatched junction bases numbered 9, after V lost 4 bases and J lost 4 bases. This CDR3 reads CASSETTGGRYNEQFF. The CDR3 coding sequence is TGCGCCAGCAGCGAAACCACAGGGGGCCGGTACAATGAGCAGTTCTTC.

J is TRBJ1-1 and V is TRBV5-4; a weak D match, TRBD1 (5 bases). Germline CDR1 SGHNT, CDR2 YYREEE (reference sequence). The CDR3 is 15 amino acids. V dropped 1 base and J dropped 7 bases, with 17 bases sitting between them. The CDR3 DNA sequence: TGTGCCAGCAGCTTGCTGGGGCAGGGTCAAAATGAAGCTTTCTTT. This codes for CASSLLGQGQNEAFF.

This chain connects TRBV4-3 to TRBJ2-3; 7 bases line up with TRBD2. Germline V gene data show CDR1 as LGHNA and CDR2 as YSLEER. The CDR3 loop spans 16 amino acids. With V trimmed by 0 bases and J by 3 bases, 6 bases remained unmatched. Written as DNA, the CDR3 is TGCGCCAGCAGCCAAGACGCTAAGCGGGGAACAGATACGCAGTATTTT. It encodes CASSQDAKRGTDTQYF.

As DNA, the CDR3 is TGTGCCTGGAGTGTGGCGGGCTCCTACAATGAGCAGTTCTTC. Encoded protein: CAWSVAGSYNEQFF. This sequence joins TRBV30 and TRBJ2-1; a possible D gene is TRBD2 (5 bases). The CDR3 runs to 14 residues. Germline V gene data show CDR1 as GTSNPN and CDR2 as SVGIG (reference sequence). The germline V and J ends were trimmed by 0 bases and 0 bases, with 6 bases remaining between them.

J is TRBJ2-7 and V is TRBV2; 8 nucleotides line up with TRBD2. The CDR3 runs 14 residues. V shed 6 bases and J 6 bases; nucleotides not matched to a gene: 10. CDR1 SNHLY and CDR2 FYNNEI come from the germline V gene. CDR3 sequence: CASRGLDAVAEQYF. CDR3 nucleotides: TGTGCCAGCAGGGGACTAGACGCGGTCGCCGAGCAGTACTTC.

This chain connects TRBV6-6 to TRBJ2-7; D ambiguous. Germline lookup yields CDR1 MNHNY and CDR2 SVGAGI (reference sequence). The CDR3 has 15 residues. Deletions cut 2 bases from V and 2 bases from J, with 13 bases between. The CDR3 spells CASSYPLSSPYEQYF. CDR3 sequence (DNA): TGTGCCAGCAGTTACCCCCTCTCCTCCCCCTACGAGCAGTACTTC.

The chain has TRBV11-2 and TRBJ2-5, with D possibly being TRBD1 (7 bases). Germline assignment: CDR1 SGHAT and CDR2 FQNNGV. The V and J ends lost 4 bases and 4 bases respectively, with 13 bases between them. There are 14 residues in the CDR3. The CDR3 DNA reads TGTGCCAGCAGCTACAGGGGAGGCGGAGAGACCCAGTACTTC. Translating gives CASSYRGGGETQYF.

About this clone itself: A junction end diverges from the germline sequence, so it may reflect a read error. This chain links TRBV11-1 with TRBJ2-7, with 7 bases lining up with TRBD2. The germline V gene encodes CDR1 SGHAT and CDR2 FQDESV (reference sequence). CDR3 length: 12 residues. In DNA form, the CDR3 reads TGTGCCAGCAGCCCTCATGGGAGGGATCTCACCTTC. As protein: CASSPHGRDLTF.

J is TRBJ2-5 and V is TRBV9, with 10 bases lining up with TRBD2. Germline CDR1 SGDLS, CDR2 YYNGEE. This CDR3 has 16 amino acids. Trimming removed 3 bases from V and 2 bases from J; junction bases left unmatched: 7. In nucleotides, the CDR3 is TGTGCCAGCAGCGGGTCGGGACTAGCGTTTCAAGAGACCCAGTACTTC. Translating it yields CASSGSGLAFQETQYF.

The rearrangement uses TRBV15 and TRBJ2-7; no firm D call. Germline CDR1 and CDR2: LNHNV and YYDKDF (reference sequence). The ends were cut back, 0 bases at V and 0 bases at J, with 9 bases in the middle. The CDR3 length is 15 residues. The CDR3 region is CATSRDRLSSYEQYF. In DNA, the CDR3 is TGTGCCACCAGCAGAGATCGGTTAAGCTCCTACGAGCAGTACTTC.

The chain combines TRBV18 with TRBJ2-7, with 9 bases matching TRBD1. CDR1 KGHSH and CDR2 LQKENI come from the germline V gene. Trimming at V came to 0 bases and at J to 4 bases, leaving 4 bases not matched to a gene. The CDR3 is 15 amino acids. The CDR3 DNA reads TGTGCCAGCTCACCACCGACAGGGGGAACGTACGAGCAGTACTTC. Protein sequence: CASSPPTGGTYEQYF.

The rearrangement joins TRBV27 to TRBJ2-1, with 12 bases fitting TRBD2. The CDR3 sequence is 13 residues long. CDR1 is MNHEY and CDR2 is SMNVEV in the germline V gene (reference sequence). V was clipped by 6 bases and J by 12 bases; unmatched bases: 6. The CDR3 sequence: CASSLAGGVVQFF. The CDR3 DNA reads as TGTGCCAGCAGCCTAGCGGGAGGGGTTGTGCAGTTCTTC.

J is TRBJ2-7 and V is TRBV11-2; a weak D match, TRBD2 (7 bases). From germline, CDR1 is SGHAT and CDR2 FQNNGV. Trimming took off 5 bases at V and 1 base at J, with 21 bases between the two ends. This CDR3 is 17 amino acids long. CDR3 loop: CASSRLGGLRVSYEQYF. The CDR3 DNA sequence: TGTGCCAGCAGCCGATTGGGGGGGCTCCGGGTATCCTACGAGCAGTACTTC. Filled out from reference TRBV11-2 and TRBJ2-7, the complete variable domain reads EAGVAQSPRYKIIEKRQSVAFWCNPISGHATLYWYQQILGQGPKLLIQFQNNGVVDDSQLPKDRFSAERLKGVDSTLKIQPAKLEDSAVYLCASSRLGGLRVSYEQYFGPGTRLTVT.

The V gene is TRBV5-1, the J gene TRBJ1-6; D possibly corresponds to TRBD1 (6 bases). Germline-derived CDR1 and CDR2 are SGHRS and YFSETQ. Trimming left V 0 bases short and J 6 bases short, with 10 bases between. The CDR3 consists of 15 residues. This CDR3 reads CASSLASRGNSPLHF. The DNA for the CDR3 is TGCGCCAGCAGCTTGGCCAGCAGGGGTAATTCACCCCTCCACTTT.

This clone was counted between two and nine times. This chain uses TRBV29-1 with TRBJ2-3, with D uncertain. V was cut by 4 bases and J by 5 bases, with 19 bases left in between. The CDR3 runs to 15 residues. Germline CDR1 is SQVTM and CDR2 is ANQGSEA. CDR3 in DNA: TGCAGCGTTGTTTTTGTAGCCGCGACGAGAGATACGCAGTATTTT. Translated: CSVVFVAATRDTQYF.

This chain uses TRBV6-6 with TRBJ2-7, with 7 nucleotides matching TRBD2. Germline V gene lookup returns CDR1 MNHNY and CDR2 SVGAGI (reference sequence). V gave up 2 bases and J gave up 3 bases; unmatched junction bases: 4. This CDR3 has 14 amino acids. CDR3 amino acids: CASSYGEGLYEQYF. CDR3 bases: TGTGCCAGCAGTTACGGGGAGGGCCTCTACGAGCAGTACTTC.

The chain uses TRBV7-2 and TRBJ1-4; 8 positions match TRBD1. The CDR3 contains 13 residues. Germline trimming cut 4 bases from V and 7 bases from J; bases unmatched to any gene: 2. The germline gives CDR1 SGHTA, CDR2 FQGNSA. Here the CDR3 reads CASSSDRGEKLFF. The CDR3 region has the DNA TGTGCCAGCAGCTCCGACAGGGGTGAAAAACTGTTTTTT.

The V gene is TRBV19, the J gene TRBJ1-4; no firm D call. V lost 9 bases and J 3 bases, leaving 20 bases between the germline ends. There are 16 residues in the CDR3. Germline lookup yields CDR1 LNHDA and CDR2 SQIVND (reference sequence). CDR3 residues: CASEGSSRASNEKLFF. CDR3 coding DNA: TGTGCCAGCGAGGGCAGTTCAAGGGCGTCTAATGAAAAACTGTTTTTT.

This chain connects TRBV27 to TRBJ2-2, with D perhaps matching TRBD2 (5 bases). This CDR3 contains 15 residues. Germline V gene lookup returns CDR1 MNHEY and CDR2 SMNVEV (reference sequence). V was cut by 1 base and J by 6 bases, with 12 bases left in between. In nucleotides, the CDR3 is TGTGCCAGCAGTTTATTCGGGGTGAGGCCCGGGGAGCTGTTTTTT. It specifies CASSLFGVRPGELFF.

This chain links TRBV7-6 with TRBJ2-3; no reliable D call. CDR3 length: 14 residues. V lost 1 base, J lost 6 bases, and 11 bases lay in between. CDR1 is SGHVS, CDR2 FNYEAQ, per germline. The CDR3 here is CASSLGSSADTQYF. CDR3 DNA sequence: TGTGCCAGCAGCTTAGGGAGTAGTGCGGATACGCAGTATTTT.

The rearrangement joins TRBV18 to TRBJ2-1; 7 bases are shared with TRBD1. Germline trimming cut 4 bases from V and 5 bases from J; bases unmatched to any gene: 5. Germline V lookup: CDR1 KGHSH, CDR2 LQKENI. The CDR3 covers 14 residues. The CDR3 sequence: CASSRGGPNNEQFF. Here the CDR3 DNA reads TGTGCCAGCTCACGAGGGGGCCCCAACAATGAGCAGTTCTTC. Together with reference TRBV18 and TRBJ2-1, the CDR3 gives the full variable domain: NAGVMQNPRHLVRRRGQEARLRCSPMKGHSHVYWYRQLPEEGLKFMVYLQKENIIDESGMPKERFSAEFPKEGPSILRIQQVVRGDSAAYFCASSRGGPNNEQFFGPGTRLTVL.

A few counts support this clone. The V call is TRBV9, the J call TRBJ2-2; 10 bases are shared with TRBD2. The trim removed 5 bases at V and 1 base at J, leaving 5 bases unmatched. Germline CDR1 reads SGDLS; CDR2 reads YYNGEE. The CDR3 is 16 residues long. The chain's CDR3 is CASSLRLAGNTGELFF. CDR3 DNA sequence: TGTGCCAGCAGTCTGAGACTAGCGGGGAACACCGGGGAGCTGTTTTTT.